Listed below are T cell receptor beta chains from one sample, sequenced in a study of T cells in Graves' hyperthyroidism and ophthalmopathy. TCRdb redid the calling of the multiplex PCR reads with MiXCR, one entry per CDR3 protein. This sample yields roughly 420,000 distinct CDR3 sequences, of which 15% to 19% are seen a single time; roughly 7.7% belongs to the top ten. The source material was blood. These receptor sequences come from a woman aged 18-30 years with Graves' hyperthyroidism. Each CDR3 is given with its conserved first and last residue. The D gene is left open where the match is weak. Clone size appears in some rows only: once, few, many, or a class for an expanded clone.

>TRBV2|TRBJ2-7|many|TRBD2
TGTGCCAGCAGTCCACTAGCGGGAGGGCCTAACGAGCAGTACTTC
CASSPLAGGPNEQYF
>TRBV11-2|TRBJ1-5|-|TRBD1
TGTGCCAGCAGCCCGACCAGGGGGCACCAGCCCCAGCATTTT
CASSPTRGHQPQHF
>TRBV14|TRBJ2-1|-|-
TGTGCCAGCAGCCAAGAGAATTATTACAATGAGCAGTTCTTC
CASSQENYYNEQFF
>TRBV6-6|TRBJ2-5|many|-
TGTGCCAGCAGTTACATGGACGGGGAGACCCAGTACTTC
CASSYMDGETQYF
>TRBV28|TRBJ2-7|-|TRBD2
TGTGCCAGCAGTACCCCGGGGAGGGAAGCAAATAAGCAGTACTTC
CASSTPGREANKQYF
>TRBV3-1|TRBJ2-1|many|-
TGTGCCAGCAGCCAAGCTGGGGGTGCGGGGCAGTTCTTC
CASSQAGGAGQFF
>TRBV12-3/TRBV12-4|TRBJ1-2|many|-
TGTGCCAGCAGTCGACCGGGCCGCGAGTTGTATGGCTACACCTTC
CASSRPGRELYGYTF
>TRBV28|TRBJ2-7|many|TRBD1
TGTGCCAGCAGTTTTCCTCGACAGGGGAGCGAGCAGTACTTC
CASSFPRQGSEQYF
>TRBV11-2|TRBJ2-7|many|TRBD2
TGTGCCAGCAACCCGGGTAGCGGGCTCTCCTACGAGCAGTACTTC
CASNPGSGLSYEQYF
>TRBV12-3/TRBV12-4|TRBJ1-2|few|-
TGTGCCAGCAGTTTGGGGGACCGCTATGGCTACACCTTC
CASSLGDRYGYTF
>TRBV7-8|TRBJ1-5|many|TRBD1
TGTGCCAGCAGCTCAATAGGGGGGCGGACAGGGGACAATCAGCCCCAGCATTTT
CASSSIGGRTGDNQPQHF
>TRBV20-1|TRBJ2-1|many|TRBD2
TGCAGTGCATATAGCGGGAGGAGCTCCTACAATGAGCAGTTCTTC
CSAYSGRSSYNEQFF
>TRBV7-2|TRBJ2-3|many|-
TGTGCCAGCAGCTTCTTTCTCTTTCCAGTCCGGAGCACAGATACGCGGTATTTT
CASSFFLFPVRSTDTRYF
>TRBV10-3|TRBJ1-6|many|-
TGTGCCATCACCAGGGACCCGGGCGGCTCACCCCTCCACTTT
CAITRDPGGSPLHF
>TRBV11-2|TRBJ2-7|-|-
TGTGCCAGCAGCTCCCCGACTGTTTCCTACGAGCAGTACTTC
CASSSPTVSYEQYF
>TRBV12-3/TRBV12-4|TRBJ1-5|many|TRBD1
TGTGCCAGCAGTTCCACAGGGGGCTGGAAGCCCCAGCATTTT
CASSSTGGWKPQHF
>TRBV18|TRBJ1-6|few|-
TGTGCCAGCTCAATTCTGGCAGGGAAGAATTCACCCCTCCACTTT
CASSILAGKNSPLHF
>TRBV3-1|TRBJ1-4|many|-
TGTGCCAGCAGCCTTACAGATGAAAAACTGTTTTTT
CASSLTDEKLFF
>TRBV3-1|TRBJ2-5|many|-
TGTGCCAGCAGCCAGCGAGAGACCCAGTACTTC
CASSQRETQYF
>TRBV5-1|TRBJ2-5|many|-
TGCGCCAGCAGCTACCGACCGGCAGGGGAAGAGACCCAGTACTTC
CASSYRPAGEETQYF
>TRBV2|TRBJ2-3|many|-
TGTGCCAGCAGTGAAGCGGGGCTAGACCGCACAGATACGCAGTATTTT
CASSEAGLDRTDTQYF
>TRBV5-1|TRBJ1-2|many|-
TGCGCCAGCAGCAACGAACAGGATCCTGTGGGGGGCTACACCTTC
CASSNEQDPVGGYTF
>TRBV29-1|TRBJ2-1|many|-
TGCAGCGTTGAAGAGGCAGGCCATAATGAGCAGTTCTTC
CSVEEAGHNEQFF